The 28 T cell receptor beta chains below were found in one sample sequenced in a study of cytomegalovirus exposure and HLA in healthy donors (TCRdb year 2017). The library was obtained by the immunoSEQ multiplex PCR assay. For the multiplex PCR, a mixture combining 60 forward primers for TCR Vbeta segments and 13 reverse primers for TCR Jbeta segments was used. The table was pulled from immuneACCESS by TCRdb, which kept in-frame rearrangements only. Such tables lose some clones; where checked, under half of the loss comes from unresolved V genes, and the rest has no known cause. Across this sample there are around 110,000 clones, with about 80% seen only once. About 2.5% of the sample goes to the ten largest clones. Sequenced material: PBMCs. These receptors came from a young man in good health and CMV-seropositive.

Details on this clone: Since the CDR3 does not end with the conserved phenylalanine or tryptophan, this likely comes from a read error. Other DNA sequences from this sample encode an identical CDR3 as well. This chain connects TRBV2 to TRBJ1-2, with 7 bases fitting TRBD1. The CDR3 runs 13 residues. The trim removed 10 bases at V and 6 bases at J, leaving 11 bases unmatched. The germline gives CDR1 SNHLY, CDR2 FYNNEI. This chain's CDR3 is CANKGEGANGYTL. CDR3 DNA sequence: TGTGCCAACAAGGGAGAGGGGGCGAATGGCTACACCCTC.

V usage is TRBV4-1 and J usage is TRBJ1-6; D ambiguous. Trimming removed 0 bases at V and 13 bases at J, with 19 bases between. Germline lookup yields CDR1 MGHRA and CDR2 YSYEKL. The CDR3 contains 16 residues. CDR3 bases: TGCGCCAGCAGCCAAGAAGTTCGGAGCCTAGGTGGTCCCCTCCACTTT. It encodes CASSQEVRSLGGPLHF.

A remark on this clone: Other DNA sequences in this specimen translate into the identical CDR3. This chain links TRBV4-1 with TRBJ2-7, with 10 positions matching TRBD1. After removal of 3 bases from V and 3 bases from J, the junction contained 5 bases not matched to a gene. The CDR3 is made up of 15 amino acids. The germline V gene encodes CDR1 MGHRA and CDR2 YSYEKL. The CDR3 DNA reads TGCGCCAGCAGCCAGGGGGGACAGGGGAACTACGAGCAGTACTTC. Amino acid sequence: CASSQGGQGNYEQYF.

The sample holds one count of this clone. The gene calls are TRBV6-4 and TRBJ2-7, with 8 bases fitting TRBD2. V trimming: 7 bases; J trimming: 4 bases; junction bases outside the gene matches: 15. CDR1 and CDR2 (germline): MRHNA, SNTAGT. The CDR3 has 16 residues. CDR3 DNA: TGTGCCAGCATATCTTTCAGGGTAGCGGGGCATTACGAGCAGTACTTC. Its translation is CASISFRVAGHYEQYF.

The chain joins TRBV2 to TRBJ1-6; D gene unclear. V was trimmed by 6 bases and J by 7 bases, leaving 7 bases between them. Germline CDR1 and CDR2: SNHLY and FYNNEI. The CDR3 sequence is 12 residues long. In DNA, the CDR3 is TGTGCCAGCAGATCACAAAATTCACCCCTCCACTTT. This encodes CASRSQNSPLHF. The full variable domain, in which reference TRBV2 and TRBJ1-6 provide the parts outside the CDR3, is EPEVTQTPSHQVTQMGQEVILRCVPISNHLYFYWYRQILGQKVEFLVSFYNNEISEKSEIFDDQFSVERPDGSNFTLKIRSTKLEDSAMYFCASRSQNSPLHFGNGTRLTVT.

This clone was detected a few times. The chain combines TRBV6-5 with TRBJ1-1, with 7 nucleotides matching TRBD1. Germline lookup yields CDR1 MNHEY and CDR2 SVGAGI. The CDR3 length is 15 residues. J gave up 4 bases and V 1 base, and 6 bases lay outside the gene matches. The CDR3 DNA reads as TGTGCCAGCAGTTACTTTAAGGGGGCAAGCACTGAAGCTTTCTTT. Encoded protein: CASSYFKGASTEAFF.

The chain joins TRBV5-1 to TRBJ1-1; the match to TRBD1 covers 8 bases. In germline, CDR1 is SGHRS, CDR2 YFSETQ. This CDR3 comprises 14 residues. V trimming: 4 bases; J trimming: 8 bases; junction bases outside the gene matches: 10. CDR3 sequence: CASSIPDRVQEAFF. The CDR3 nucleotides read TGCGCCAGCAGCATTCCGGACAGGGTACAGGAAGCTTTCTTT.

This clone showed up just a few times. This chain joins TRBV19 and TRBJ1-1; 12 nucleotides match TRBD1. Germline CDR1 LNHDA, CDR2 SQIVND (reference sequence). CDR3 size: 14 residues. The trim removed 5 bases at V and 5 bases at J, leaving 3 bases unmatched. The chain's CDR3 is CASSGTGGFTEAFF. In nucleotides, the CDR3 is TGTGCCAGTAGTGGGACAGGGGGCTTTACTGAAGCTTTCTTT.

Notes on this clone: Germline is not matched at one junction end, which may reflect a read error. V is TRBV7-9 and J is TRBJ2-3; D gene uncertain. Looked up from germline, CDR1 is SEHNR and CDR2 is FQNEAQ (reference sequence). The CDR3 is 14 residues long. CDR3 DNA: TGTTCCAGCAGCTTAGCCCAGTCAGCAGATACGCAGTATTTT. Protein sequence: CSSSLAQSADTQYF.

V usage is TRBV5-4 and J usage is TRBJ2-2; 12 nucleotides match TRBD2. The CDR3 length is 18 residues. Trimming removed 2 bases from V and 2 bases from J; junction bases left unmatched: 7. Germline CDR1 SGHNT, CDR2 YYREEE (reference sequence). The CDR3 loop is CASSFGLAGFLNTGELFF. The DNA for the CDR3 is TGTGCCAGCAGCTTCGGACTAGCGGGGTTTCTTAACACCGGGGAGCTGTTTTTT.

This rearrangement joins TRBV9 to TRBJ1-2, with D possibly being TRBD1 (6 bases). The ends were cut back, 2 bases at V and 8 bases at J, with 16 bases in the middle. The germline CDR1 and CDR2 sequences are SGDLS and YYNGEE. The CDR3 contains 14 residues. As DNA, the CDR3 is TGTGCCAGCAGCGTTTCCACAGGGTTTGACGGCTACACCTTC. This codes for CASSVSTGFDGYTF.

This rearrangement joins TRBV7-9 to TRBJ2-7, with D possibly matching TRBD1 (5 bases). V shed 5 bases and J shed 0 bases, with 17 bases lying between them. Per the germline V gene, CDR1 is SEHNR and CDR2 is FQNEAQ (reference sequence). The CDR3 length is 16 residues. The CDR3, as DNA: TGTGCCAGCAGCCAGGGCGGCAGACCCCGCTCCTACGAGCAGTACTTC. It translates to CASSQGGRPRSYEQYF.

The rearrangement joins TRBV6-5 to TRBJ2-4; tentative D call: TRBD1 (5 bases). Per the germline V gene, CDR1 is MNHEY and CDR2 is SVGAGI. This CDR3 contains 14 residues. Between the trimmed V and J ends, which lost 6 bases and 6 bases, there was a span of 15 bases. This chain's CDR3 is CASREDISLNIQYF. DNA for the CDR3: TGTGCCAGCAGAGAGGACATTTCTTTAAACATTCAGTACTTC.

V gene TRBV6-5 combines with J gene TRBJ1-2; 11 bases are shared with TRBD1. The V segment lost 8 bases and the J segment 7 bases; nucleotides outside the gene matches: 9. Germline V gene sequence: CDR1 MNHEY, CDR2 SVGAGI. CDR3 size: 14 residues. CDR3 protein: CASDVGQGAFGYTF. The CDR3 DNA reads TGTGCCAGCGACGTAGGACAGGGGGCTTTTGGCTACACCTTC.

The J gene is TRBJ2-5, the V gene TRBV30, with TRBD1 as a possible D gene (6 bases). The DNA matches TRBJ2-7 better at its end, which makes the J call doubtful. The CDR3 is 15 amino acids. Germline V gives CDR1 GTSNPN, CDR2 SVGIG (reference sequence). Here the CDR3 DNA reads TGTGCCTGGAGTACCAAACAGGGATTCTCCTACGAGCAGTACTTC. This codes for CAWSTKQGFSYEQYF.

The chain has TRBV27 and TRBJ1-1; D gene ambiguous. The CDR3 consists of 15 residues. Looked up from germline, CDR1 is MNHEY and CDR2 is SMNVEV (reference sequence). V gave up 3 bases and J gave up 1 base, with 12 bases separating them. The CDR3 is CASSFFGRPNTEAFF. The CDR3 nucleotides are TGTGCCAGCAGTTTTTTTGGGAGGCCGAACACTGAAGCTTTCTTT.

The V gene is TRBV18, the J gene TRBJ1-1; 10 bases match TRBD1. The CDR3 loop spans 16 amino acids. The V gene's germline CDR1 is KGHSH and CDR2 LQKENI. The J segment lost 4 bases and the V segment lost 4 bases, leaving 9 bases of the junction unmatched. The CDR3 is CASSQTGGEGVTEAFF. The CDR3 nucleotides are TGTGCCAGCTCACAGACAGGGGGCGAAGGGGTCACTGAAGCTTTCTTT.

The rearrangement links TRBV21-1 to TRBJ1-1. TRBV21-1 is designated a pseudogene. The CDR3 totals 11 residues. CDR3 region: CASSNDTEAFF. The CDR3 DNA reads TGTGCCAGCAGCAACGACACTGAAGCTTTCTTT.

The chain couples TRBV6-1 to TRBJ1-2; 7 nucleotides agree with TRBD1. Trimming at V came to 7 bases and at J to 3 bases, leaving 11 bases not matched to a gene. This CDR3 is 15 amino acids long. CDR1 is MNHNS and CDR2 is SASEGT in the germline V gene. For the CDR3, the DNA is TGTGCCAGCACCCCGCAAGACAGGGTGCACTATGGCTACACCTTC. This encodes CASTPQDRVHYGYTF.

The genes are TRBV4-2 and TRBJ1-4, with D perhaps matching TRBD1 (5 bases). Trimming pared 1 base from V and 8 bases from J, leaving 5 bases between. From germline, CDR1 is LGHNA and CDR2 YNFKEQ. This CDR3 has 12 amino acids. The CDR3 region has the DNA TGTGCCAGCAGCCAAGCAGGGGAAAAACTGTTTTTT. Translating it yields CASSQAGEKLFF.

The chain couples TRBV5-4 to TRBJ2-5; 12 nucleotides agree with TRBD2. After removal of 3 bases from V and 5 bases from J, the junction contained 5 bases not matched to a gene. This CDR3 spans 15 amino acids. Germline values: CDR1 SGHNT, CDR2 YYREEE (reference sequence). CDR3 loop: CASSYTSGGTETQYF. In nucleotides, the CDR3 is TGTGCCAGCAGCTACACTAGCGGGGGGACCGAGACCCAGTACTTC. Full variable domain (remainder filled in from reference TRBV5-4 and TRBJ2-5): ETGVTQSPTHLIKTRGQQVTLRCSSQSGHNTVSWYQQALGQGPQFIFQYYREEENGRGNFPPRFSGLQFPNYSSELNVNALELDDSALYLCASSYTSGGTETQYFGPGTRLLVL.

This clone was counted once. The rearrangement uses TRBV5-4 and TRBJ1-3, with D unclear. V was clipped by 2 bases and J by 4 bases, with 7 bases between them. This CDR3 has 13 amino acids. The germline CDR1 and CDR2 sequences are SGHNT and YYREEE (reference sequence). CDR3 region: CASSFNRGNTIYF. The CDR3, as DNA: TGTGCCAGCAGCTTCAACAGAGGAAACACCATATATTTT.

A single count supports this clone. This chain uses TRBV11-2 with TRBJ2-1; the D gene is possibly TRBD1 (5 bases). V shed 1 base and J shed 8 bases, with 15 bases lying between them. This CDR3 spans 15 amino acids. From germline, CDR1 is SGHAT and CDR2 FQNNGV. For the CDR3, the DNA is TGTGCCAGCAGCTTAGTATTTCAGGGTCCGGATGAGCAGTTCTTC. Translating gives CASSLVFQGPDEQFF.

This chain links TRBV18 with TRBJ1-4; D remains ambiguous. Germline-derived CDR1 and CDR2 are KGHSH and LQKENI. The CDR3 totals 16 residues. Trimming left V 6 bases short and J 7 bases short, with 21 bases between. CDR3 region: CASSPEIRVGSEKLFF. DNA for the CDR3: TGTGCCAGCTCCCCTGAAATTCGGGTAGGATCTGAAAAACTGTTTTTT.

The chain has TRBV29-1 and TRBJ1-5, with 11 bases aligning to TRBD1. The CDR3 loop spans 15 amino acids. CDR1 and CDR2 (germline): SQVTM, ANQGSEA. V lost 4 bases and J lost 5; bases outside the gene matches: 7. The CDR3 nucleotides read TGCAGCGTTGCCTACGGGACAGGGGGGCATCAGCCCCAGCATTTT. Translated, it gives CSVAYGTGGHQPQHF.

The gene calls are TRBV5-1 and TRBJ1-2, with D possibly TRBD1 on 6 matching bases. The germline V and J ends were trimmed by 3 bases and 6 bases, with 15 bases remaining between them. Germline V gene lookup returns CDR1 SGHRS and CDR2 YFSETQ. The CDR3 is 14 residues long. The CDR3: CASSWAGESNGYTF. CDR3 coding DNA: TGCGCCAGCAGCTGGGCAGGGGAATCAAATGGCTACACCTTC.

The chain combines TRBV19 with TRBJ1-5, with 9 positions matching TRBD1. The J segment lost 5 bases and the V segment lost 4 bases, leaving 9 bases of the junction unmatched. The V gene's germline CDR1 is LNHDA and CDR2 SQIVND (reference sequence). The CDR3 loop spans 16 amino acids. The CDR3 DNA follows: TGTGCCAGTAGTACTTCCGGACAGGGGATACATCAGCCCCAGCATTTT. This codes for CASSTSGQGIHQPQHF.

CDR3: CARLIARGGHRSYNEQFF. The CDR3 bases are TGTGCCAGGCTTATCGCTCGCGGGGGCCACCGATCCTACAATGAGCAGTTCTTC. The V gene is TRBV25-1, the J gene TRBJ2-1, with D possibly matching TRBD2 (7 bases). Germline-derived CDR1 and CDR2 are MGHDK and SYGVNS. V was cut by 9 bases and J by 1 base, with 25 bases left in between. The CDR3 loop spans 18 amino acids.